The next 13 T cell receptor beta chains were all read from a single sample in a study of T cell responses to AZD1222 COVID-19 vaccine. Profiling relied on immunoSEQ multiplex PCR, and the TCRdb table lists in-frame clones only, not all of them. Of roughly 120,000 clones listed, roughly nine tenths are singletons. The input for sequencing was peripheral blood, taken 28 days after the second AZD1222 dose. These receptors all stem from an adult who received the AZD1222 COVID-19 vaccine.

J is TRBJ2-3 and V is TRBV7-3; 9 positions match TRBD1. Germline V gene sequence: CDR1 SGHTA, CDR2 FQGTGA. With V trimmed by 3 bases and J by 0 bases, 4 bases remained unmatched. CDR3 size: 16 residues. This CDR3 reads CASSFRTGASTDTQYF. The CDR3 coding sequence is TGTGCCAGCAGCTTTCGGACAGGGGCTAGCACAGATACGCAGTATTTT.

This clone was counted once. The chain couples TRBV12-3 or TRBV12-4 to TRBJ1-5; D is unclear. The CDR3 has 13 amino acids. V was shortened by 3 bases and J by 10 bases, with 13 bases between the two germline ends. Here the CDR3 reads CASSLTGLGPQHF. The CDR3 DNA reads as TGTGCCAGCAGTTTGACGGGTTTGGGCCCCCAGCATTTT.

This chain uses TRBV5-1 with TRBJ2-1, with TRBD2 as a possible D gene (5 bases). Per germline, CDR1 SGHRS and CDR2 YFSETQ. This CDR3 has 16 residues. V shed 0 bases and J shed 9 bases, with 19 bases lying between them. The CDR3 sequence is CASSLEAFLGSSEQFF. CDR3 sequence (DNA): TGCGCCAGCAGCTTGGAGGCATTCTTGGGGAGTAGTGAGCAGTTCTTC. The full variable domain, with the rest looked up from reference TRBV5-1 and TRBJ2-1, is KAGVTQTPRYLIKTRGQQVTLSCSPISGHRSVSWYQQTPGQGLQFLFEYFSETQRNKGNFPGRFSGRQFSNSRSEMNVSTLELGDSALYLCASSLEAFLGSSEQFFGPGTRLTVL.

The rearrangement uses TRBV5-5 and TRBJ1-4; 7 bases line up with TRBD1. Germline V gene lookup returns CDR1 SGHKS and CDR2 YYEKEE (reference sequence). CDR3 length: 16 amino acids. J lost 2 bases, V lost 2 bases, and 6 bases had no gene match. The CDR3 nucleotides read TGTGCCAGCAGCTTACTCGACAGGGCGACTAATGAAAAACTGTTTTTT. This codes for CASSLLDRATNEKLFF.

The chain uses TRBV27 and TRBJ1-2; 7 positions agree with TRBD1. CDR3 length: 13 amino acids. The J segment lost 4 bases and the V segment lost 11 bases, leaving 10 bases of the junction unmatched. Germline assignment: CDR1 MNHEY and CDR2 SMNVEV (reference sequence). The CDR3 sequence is CAVGGGTVYGYTF. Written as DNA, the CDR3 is TGTGCCGTAGGGGGCGGCACGGTCTATGGCTACACCTTC.

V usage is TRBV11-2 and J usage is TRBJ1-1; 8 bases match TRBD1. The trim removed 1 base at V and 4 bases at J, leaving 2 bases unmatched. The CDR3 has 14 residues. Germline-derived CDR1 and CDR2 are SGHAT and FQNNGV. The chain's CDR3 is CASSLAGGGTEAFF. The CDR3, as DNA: TGTGCCAGCAGCTTAGCAGGGGGCGGCACTGAAGCTTTCTTT.

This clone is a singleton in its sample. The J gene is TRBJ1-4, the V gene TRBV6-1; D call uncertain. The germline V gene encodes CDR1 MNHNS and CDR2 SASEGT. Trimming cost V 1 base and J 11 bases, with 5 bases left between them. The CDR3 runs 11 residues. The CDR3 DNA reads TGTGCCAGCAGTGAAGTTGGGAAACTGTTTTTT. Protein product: CASSEVGKLFF.

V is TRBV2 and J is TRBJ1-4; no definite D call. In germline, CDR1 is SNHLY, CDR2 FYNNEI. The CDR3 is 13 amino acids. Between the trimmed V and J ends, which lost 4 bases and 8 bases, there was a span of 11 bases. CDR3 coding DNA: TGTGCCAGCAGTGTATTCGGTGGGGAAAAACTGTTTTTT. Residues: CASSVFGGEKLFF.

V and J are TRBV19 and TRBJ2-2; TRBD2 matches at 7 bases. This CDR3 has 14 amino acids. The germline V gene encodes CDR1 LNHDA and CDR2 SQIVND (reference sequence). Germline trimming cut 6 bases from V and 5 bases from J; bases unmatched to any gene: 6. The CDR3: CASSKLGGTGELFF. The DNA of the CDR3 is TGTGCCAGTAGCAAACTCGGGGGGACCGGGGAGCTGTTTTTT.

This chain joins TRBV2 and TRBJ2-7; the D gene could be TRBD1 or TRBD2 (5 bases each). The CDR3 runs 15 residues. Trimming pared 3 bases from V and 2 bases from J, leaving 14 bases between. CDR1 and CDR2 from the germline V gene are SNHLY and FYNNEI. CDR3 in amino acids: CASSDPGTVPYEQYF. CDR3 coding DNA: TGTGCCAGCAGTGATCCTGGGACGGTCCCCTACGAGCAGTACTTC.

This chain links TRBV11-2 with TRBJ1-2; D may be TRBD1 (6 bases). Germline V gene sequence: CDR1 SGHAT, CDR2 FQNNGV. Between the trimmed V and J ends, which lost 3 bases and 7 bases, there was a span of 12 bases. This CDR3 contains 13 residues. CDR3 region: CASSLDSYRGYTF. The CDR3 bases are TGTGCCAGCAGCTTGGACAGCTATCGTGGCTACACCTTC.

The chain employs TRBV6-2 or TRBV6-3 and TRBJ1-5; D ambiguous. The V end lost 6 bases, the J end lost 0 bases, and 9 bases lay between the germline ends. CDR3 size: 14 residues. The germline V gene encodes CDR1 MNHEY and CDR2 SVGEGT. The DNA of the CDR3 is TGTGCCAGCAGCCTCCTCTATAGCAATCAGCCCCAGCATTTT. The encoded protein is CASSLLYSNQPQHF.

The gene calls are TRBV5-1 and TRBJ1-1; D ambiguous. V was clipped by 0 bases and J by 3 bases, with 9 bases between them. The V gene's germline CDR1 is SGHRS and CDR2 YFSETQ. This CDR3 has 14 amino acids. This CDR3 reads CASSLAPPDTEAFF. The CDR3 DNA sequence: TGCGCCAGCAGCTTGGCCCCCCCCGACACTGAAGCTTTCTTT.